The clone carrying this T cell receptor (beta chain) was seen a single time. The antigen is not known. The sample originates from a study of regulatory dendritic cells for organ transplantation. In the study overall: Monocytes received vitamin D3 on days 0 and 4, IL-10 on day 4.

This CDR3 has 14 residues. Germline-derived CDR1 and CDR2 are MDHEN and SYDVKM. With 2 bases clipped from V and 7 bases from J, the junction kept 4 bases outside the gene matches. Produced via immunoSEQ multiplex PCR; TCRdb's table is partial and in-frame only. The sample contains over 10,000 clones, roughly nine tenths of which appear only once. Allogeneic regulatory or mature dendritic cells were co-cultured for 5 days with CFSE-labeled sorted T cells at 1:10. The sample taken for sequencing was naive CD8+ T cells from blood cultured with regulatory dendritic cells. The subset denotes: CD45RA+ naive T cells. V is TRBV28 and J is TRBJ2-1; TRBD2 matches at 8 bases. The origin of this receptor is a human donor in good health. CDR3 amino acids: CASSLAGGGNEQFF. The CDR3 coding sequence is TGTGCCAGCAGTTTAGCGGGAGGAGGAAATGAGCAGTTCTTC.